This TCR beta chain was profiled in a study of blood T cells in healthy people across ages. Points on this clonotype: What it recognizes is unknown.

A minimum of 7 million PBMCs was isolated per sample. Extracted total RNA amounted to at least 5.5 micrograms for each sample. Whole-study results and caveats: In older individuals, TCR beta diversity per million T cells was lower, falling roughly linearly with age.

The V end lost 1 base, the J end lost 1 base, and 14 bases lay between the germline ends. Germline CDR1 SGHRS, CDR2 YFSETQ. The CDR3 loop spans 16 amino acids. A second PCR, run for about 6 to 11 cycles, used a sample-barcoded 5' primer plus a J-beta primer mix. TCRdb re-called the 5' RACE reads with MiXCR, one entry per CDR3 protein. The sample includes roughly 900,000 distinct CDR3 sequences, roughly 26% of them seen just once. The sequencing sample was made of blood. This receptor was identified in a woman older than 75 in good health. The chain has TRBV5-1 and TRBJ2-5; weak D call: TRBD2 (7 bases). CDR3 bases: TGCGCCAGCAGCTTGAGCCGCGGGGGCCCCCAAGAGACCCAGTACTTC. It codes for CASSLSRGGPQETQYF.